The 5 T cell receptor beta chains given below trace back to one sample, sequenced in a study of blood T cell repertoires in COVID-19. The table came from immunoSEQ multiplex PCR; TCRdb's copy has only in-frame clones and leaves some out. The table records some 250,000 clones, 75% to 85% of them present only once. The sample comprised peripheral blood. Receptor source: a woman in her sixties or seventies with active or convalescent COVID-19.

This clone has only one observation. This chain links TRBV30 with TRBJ1-3; D is possibly TRBD1 (5 bases). The CDR3 covers 15 residues. Trimming cost V 5 bases and J 0 bases, with 14 bases left between them. The germline V gene encodes CDR1 GTSNPN and CDR2 SVGIG (reference sequence). CDR3 DNA: TGTGCCTGGTCGCCCACAGGAATCTCTGGAAACACCATATATTTT. As protein: CAWSPTGISGNTIYF.

This CDR3 reads CSARQGGTQYF. CDR3 DNA: TGCAGTGCTAGACAGGGGGGGACCCAGTACTTC. This sequence joins TRBV20-1 and TRBJ2-5; perhaps TRBD1 as D (7 bases). V lost 2 bases and J 7 bases, leaving 8 bases between the germline ends. Per germline, CDR1 DFQATT and CDR2 SNEGSKA (reference sequence). This CDR3 has 11 residues.

This chain uses TRBV5-8 with TRBJ2-7; 8 bases line up with TRBD1. Germline V gene sequence: CDR1 SGHTS, CDR2 YDEGEE. CDR3 length: 16 amino acids. With V trimmed by 0 bases and J by 6 bases, 11 bases remained unmatched. CDR3: CASSLAATGVSGEQYF. The CDR3 region has the DNA TGTGCCAGCAGCTTGGCGGCGACAGGGGTGAGCGGCGAGCAGTACTTC. Full variable domain (outside the CDR3, taken from reference TRBV5-8 and TRBJ2-7): EAGVTQSPTHLIKTRGQQATLRCSPISGHTSVYWYQQALGLGLQFLLWYDEGEERNRGNFPPRFSGRQFPNYSSELNVNALELEDSALYLCASSLAATGVSGEQYFGPGTRLTVT.

V and J are TRBV18 and TRBJ1-2; no definite D call. The CDR3 runs 14 residues. Germline values: CDR1 KGHSH, CDR2 LQKENI. Trimming cost V 6 bases and J 4 bases, with 15 bases left between them. The CDR3 DNA is TGTGCCAGCTCGCTCGACCGGGAGCTCTATGGCTACACCTTC. Protein sequence: CASSLDRELYGYTF.

As to this clone: The sample holds other DNA sequences that translate to the same CDR3. The V call is TRBV5-1, the J call TRBJ1-2; D remains ambiguous. CDR1 is SGHRS and CDR2 is YFSETQ in the germline V gene. This CDR3 region has 13 residues. The V end lost 0 bases, the J end lost 3 bases, and 6 bases lay between the germline ends. CDR3 DNA: TGCGCCAGCAGCTTGGGGCGGGACTATGGCTACACCTTC. Protein product: CASSLGRDYGYTF. Looking up the rest from reference TRBV5-1 and TRBJ1-2 gives the full variable domain: KAGVTQTPRYLIKTRGQQVTLSCSPISGHRSVSWYQQTPGQGLQFLFEYFSETQRNKGNFPGRFSGRQFSNSRSEMNVSTLELGDSALYLCASSLGRDYGYTFGSGTRLTVV.